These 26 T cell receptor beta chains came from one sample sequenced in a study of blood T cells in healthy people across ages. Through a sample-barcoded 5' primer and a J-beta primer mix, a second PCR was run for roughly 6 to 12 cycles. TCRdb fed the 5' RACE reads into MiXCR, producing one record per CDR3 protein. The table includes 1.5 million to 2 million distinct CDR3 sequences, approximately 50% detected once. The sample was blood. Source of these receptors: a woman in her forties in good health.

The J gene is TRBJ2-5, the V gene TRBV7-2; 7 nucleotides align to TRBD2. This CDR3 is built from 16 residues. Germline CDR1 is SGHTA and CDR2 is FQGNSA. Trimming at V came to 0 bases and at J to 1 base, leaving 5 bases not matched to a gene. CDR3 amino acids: CASSLASGATQETQYF. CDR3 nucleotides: TGTGCCAGCAGCTTAGCCAGCGGGGCCACCCAAGAGACCCAGTACTTC.

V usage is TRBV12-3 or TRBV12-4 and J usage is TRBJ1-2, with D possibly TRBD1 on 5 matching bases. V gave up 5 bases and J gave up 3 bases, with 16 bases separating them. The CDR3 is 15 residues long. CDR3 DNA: TGTGCCAGCAGTGACAGACCGGGGTCCTACTATGGCTACACCTTC. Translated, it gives CASSDRPGSYYGYTF.

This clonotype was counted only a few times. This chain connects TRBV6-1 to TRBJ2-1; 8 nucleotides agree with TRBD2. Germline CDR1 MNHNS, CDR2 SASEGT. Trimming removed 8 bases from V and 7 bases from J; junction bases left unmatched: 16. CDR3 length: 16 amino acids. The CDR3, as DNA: TGTGCCAGCCGTTTGCGGGGGGCTGTTTCCAGTAATGAGCAGTTCTTC. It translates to CASRLRGAVSSNEQFF.

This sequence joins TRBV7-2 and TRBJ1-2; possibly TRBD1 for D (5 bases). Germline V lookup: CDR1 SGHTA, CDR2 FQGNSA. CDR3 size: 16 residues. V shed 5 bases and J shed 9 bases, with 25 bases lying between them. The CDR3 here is CASSPLSGSKSGSYTF. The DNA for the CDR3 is TGTGCCAGCAGCCCCCTATCAGGGAGTAAGAGCGGGAGCTACACCTTC.

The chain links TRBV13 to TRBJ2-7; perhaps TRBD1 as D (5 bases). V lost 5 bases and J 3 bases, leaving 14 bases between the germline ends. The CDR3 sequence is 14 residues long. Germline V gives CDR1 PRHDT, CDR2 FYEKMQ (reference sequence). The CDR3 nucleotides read TGTGCCAGCAGCCCCAGGGCGGACGGCTACGAGCAGTACTTC. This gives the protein CASSPRADGYEQYF.

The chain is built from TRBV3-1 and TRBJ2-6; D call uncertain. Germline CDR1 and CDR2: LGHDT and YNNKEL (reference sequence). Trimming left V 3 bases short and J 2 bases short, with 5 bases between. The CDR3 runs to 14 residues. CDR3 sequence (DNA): TGTGCCAGCAGCCACGAGGCTGGGGCCAACGTCCTGACTTTC. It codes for CASSHEAGANVLTF.

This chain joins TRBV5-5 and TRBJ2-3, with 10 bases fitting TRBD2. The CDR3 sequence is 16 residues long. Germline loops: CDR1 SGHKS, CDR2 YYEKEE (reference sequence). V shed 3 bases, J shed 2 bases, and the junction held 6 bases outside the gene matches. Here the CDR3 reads CASSSVAGGPTDTQYF. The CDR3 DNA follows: TGTGCCAGCAGCTCTGTAGCGGGGGGCCCCACAGATACGCAGTATTTT.

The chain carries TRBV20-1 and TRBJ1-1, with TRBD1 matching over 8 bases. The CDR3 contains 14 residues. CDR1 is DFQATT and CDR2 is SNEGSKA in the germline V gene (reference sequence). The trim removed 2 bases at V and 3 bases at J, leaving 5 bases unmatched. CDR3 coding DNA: TGCAGTGCTAGAAAGACAGGGGTCCACACTGAAGCTTTCTTT. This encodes CSARKTGVHTEAFF.

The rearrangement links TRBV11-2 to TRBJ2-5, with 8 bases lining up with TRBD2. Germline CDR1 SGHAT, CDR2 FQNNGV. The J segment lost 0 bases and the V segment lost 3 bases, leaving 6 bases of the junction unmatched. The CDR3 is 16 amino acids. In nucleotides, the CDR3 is TGTGCCAGCAGCTTGGAGATTAGCGGGGACCAAGAGACCCAGTACTTC. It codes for CASSLEISGDQETQYF.

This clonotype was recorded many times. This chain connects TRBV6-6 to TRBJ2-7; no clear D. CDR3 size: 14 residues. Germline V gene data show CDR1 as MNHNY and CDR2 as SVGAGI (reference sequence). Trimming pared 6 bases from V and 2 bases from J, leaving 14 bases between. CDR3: CASSLPGRTYEQYF. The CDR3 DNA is TGTGCCAGCAGCTTACCAGGACGGACCTACGAGCAGTACTTC.

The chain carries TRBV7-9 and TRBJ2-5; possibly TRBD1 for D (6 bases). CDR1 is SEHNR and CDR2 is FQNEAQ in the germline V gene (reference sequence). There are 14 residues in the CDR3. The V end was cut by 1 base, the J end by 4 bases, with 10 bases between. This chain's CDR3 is CASSLGQARETQYF. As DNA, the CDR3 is TGTGCCAGCAGCTTAGGACAGGCCCGAGAGACCCAGTACTTC.

CDR3 bases: TGCAGCGTTCGGTCCGGGACAGTGGTAAATGAAAAACTGTTTTTT. It yields the protein CSVRSGTVVNEKLFF. The chain has TRBV29-1 and TRBJ1-4; the match to TRBD1 covers 7 bases. J lost 5 bases, V lost 5 bases, and 11 bases had no gene match. In germline, CDR1 is SQVTM, CDR2 ANQGSEA. There are 15 residues in the CDR3.

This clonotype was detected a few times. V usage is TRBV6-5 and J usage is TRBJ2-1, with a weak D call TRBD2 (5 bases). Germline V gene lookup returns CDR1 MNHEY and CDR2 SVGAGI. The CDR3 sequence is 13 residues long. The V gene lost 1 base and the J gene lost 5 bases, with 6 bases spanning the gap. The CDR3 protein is CASSYLRDNEQFF. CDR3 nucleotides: TGTGCCAGCAGTTACTTGAGGGACAATGAGCAGTTCTTC.

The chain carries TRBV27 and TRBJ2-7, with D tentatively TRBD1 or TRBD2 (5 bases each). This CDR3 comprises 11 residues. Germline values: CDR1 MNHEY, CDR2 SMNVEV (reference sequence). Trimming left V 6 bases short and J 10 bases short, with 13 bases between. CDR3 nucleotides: TGTGCCAGCAGCTTTGGGACGGACCAGTACTTC. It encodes CASSFGTDQYF.

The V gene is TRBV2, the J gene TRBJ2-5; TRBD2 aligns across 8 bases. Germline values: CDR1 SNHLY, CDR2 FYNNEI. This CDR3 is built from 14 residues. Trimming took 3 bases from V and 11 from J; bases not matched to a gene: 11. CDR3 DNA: TGTGCCAGCAGTGACGGGGGGGCTTACAATGAGCAGTACTTC. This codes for CASSDGGAYNEQYF.

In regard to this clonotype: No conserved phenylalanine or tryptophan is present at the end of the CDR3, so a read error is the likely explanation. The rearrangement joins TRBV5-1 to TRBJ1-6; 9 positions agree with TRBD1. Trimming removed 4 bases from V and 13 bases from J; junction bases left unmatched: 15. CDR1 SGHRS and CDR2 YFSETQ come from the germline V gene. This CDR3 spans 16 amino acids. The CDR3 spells CASSPTSGQGGSPLHY. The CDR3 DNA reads TGCGCCAGCAGCCCTACCTCGGGACAGGGAGGGTCGCCCCTCCACTAT.

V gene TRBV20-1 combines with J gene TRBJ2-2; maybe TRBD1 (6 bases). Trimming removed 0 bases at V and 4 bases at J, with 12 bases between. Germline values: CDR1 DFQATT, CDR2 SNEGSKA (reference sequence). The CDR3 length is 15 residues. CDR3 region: CSARDRGPSTGELFF. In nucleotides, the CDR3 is TGCAGTGCTAGAGACAGGGGTCCGAGCACCGGGGAGCTGTTTTTT.

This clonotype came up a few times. This CDR3 reads CASSLNLAYNEQFF. The CDR3 DNA sequence: TGCGCCAGCAGCCTTAACCTAGCATACAATGAGCAGTTCTTC. The chain carries TRBV4-3 and TRBJ2-1; a weak D match, TRBD2 (5 bases). This CDR3 is 14 amino acids long. In germline, CDR1 is LGHNA, CDR2 YSLEER. V was trimmed by 4 bases and J by 4 bases, leaving 11 bases between them.

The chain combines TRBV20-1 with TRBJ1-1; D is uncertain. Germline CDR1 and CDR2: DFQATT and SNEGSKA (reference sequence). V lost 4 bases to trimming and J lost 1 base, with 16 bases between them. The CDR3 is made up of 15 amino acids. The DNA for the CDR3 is TGCAGTGCTACCAAGGACTCAATGGGGAACACTGAAGCTTTCTTT. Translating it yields CSATKDSMGNTEAFF.

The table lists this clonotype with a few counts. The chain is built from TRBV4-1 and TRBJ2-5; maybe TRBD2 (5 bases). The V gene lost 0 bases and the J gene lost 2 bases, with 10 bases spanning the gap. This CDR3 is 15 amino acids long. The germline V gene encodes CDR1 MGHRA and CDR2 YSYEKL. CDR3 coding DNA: TGCGCCAGCAGCCAAGATCGCGGGTGGCAAGAGACCCAGTACTTC. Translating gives CASSQDRGWQETQYF.

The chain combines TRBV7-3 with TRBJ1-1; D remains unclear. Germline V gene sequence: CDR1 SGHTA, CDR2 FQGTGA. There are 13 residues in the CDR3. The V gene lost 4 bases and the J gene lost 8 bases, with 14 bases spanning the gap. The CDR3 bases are TGTGCCAGCAGCTCCACCCACGCCGGAGAAGCTTTCTTT. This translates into CASSSTHAGEAFF. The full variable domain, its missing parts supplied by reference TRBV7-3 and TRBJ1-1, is GAGVSQTPSNKVTEKGKYVELRCDPISGHTALYWYRQSLGQGPEFLIYFQGTGAADDSGLPNDRFFAVRPEGSVSTLKIQRTERGDSAVYLCASSSTHAGEAFFGQGTRLTVV.

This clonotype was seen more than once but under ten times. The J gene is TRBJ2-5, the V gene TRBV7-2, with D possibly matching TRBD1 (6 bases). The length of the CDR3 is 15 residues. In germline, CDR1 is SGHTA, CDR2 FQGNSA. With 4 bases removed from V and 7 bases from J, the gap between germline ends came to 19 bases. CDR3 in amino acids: CASSSDRTLGATQYF. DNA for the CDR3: TGTGCCAGCAGCTCCGACAGGACCCTAGGGGCGACCCAGTACTTC.

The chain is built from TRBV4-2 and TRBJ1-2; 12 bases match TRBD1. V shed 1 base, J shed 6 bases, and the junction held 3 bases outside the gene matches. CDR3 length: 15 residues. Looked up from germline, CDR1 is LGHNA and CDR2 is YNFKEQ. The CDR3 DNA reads TGTGCCAGCAGCCAAGTGGGGACAGGGGGCCATGGCTACACCTTC. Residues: CASSQVGTGGHGYTF.

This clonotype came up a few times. The CDR3 DNA reads as TGTGCCAGGAACATGGTTAACTCCTACGAGCAGTACTTC. Amino acid sequence: CARNMVNSYEQYF. The chain recombines TRBV2 with TRBJ2-7, with D hard to call. Trimming shortened V by 9 bases and J by 0 bases, and 12 bases separated the two germline ends. Per the germline V gene, CDR1 is SNHLY and CDR2 is FYNNEI. The CDR3 is 13 residues long.

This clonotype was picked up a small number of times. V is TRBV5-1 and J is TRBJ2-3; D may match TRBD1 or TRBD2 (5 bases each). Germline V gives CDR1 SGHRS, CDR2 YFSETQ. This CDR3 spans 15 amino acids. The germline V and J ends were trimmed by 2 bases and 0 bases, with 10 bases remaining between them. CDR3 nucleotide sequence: TGCGCCAGCAGCTTCCGGGGCGACAGCACAGATACGCAGTATTTT. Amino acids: CASSFRGDSTDTQYF. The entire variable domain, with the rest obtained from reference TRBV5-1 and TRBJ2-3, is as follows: KAGVTQTPRYLIKTRGQQVTLSCSPISGHRSVSWYQQTPGQGLQFLFEYFSETQRNKGNFPGRFSGRQFSNSRSEMNVSTLELGDSALYLCASSFRGDSTDTQYFGPGTRLTVL.

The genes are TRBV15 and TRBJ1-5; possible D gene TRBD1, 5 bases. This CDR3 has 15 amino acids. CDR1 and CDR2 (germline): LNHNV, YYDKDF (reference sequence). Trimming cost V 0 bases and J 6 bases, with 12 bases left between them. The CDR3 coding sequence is TGTGCCACCAGCAGAGAGGGTGGGACGGCTCAGCCCCAGCATTTT. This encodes CATSREGGTAQPQHF. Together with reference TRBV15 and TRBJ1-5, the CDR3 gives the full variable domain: DAMVIQNPRYQVTQFGKPVTLSCSQTLNHNVMYWYQQKSSQAPKLLFHYYDKDFNNEADTPDNFQSRRPNTSFCFLDIRSPGLGDTAMYLCATSREGGTAQPQHFGDGTRLSIL.